This T cell receptor beta chain was captured by sequencing in a study of Ad26.COV2.S vaccination and SARS-CoV-2 variants. Study-level information: Ad26.COV2.S, an intramuscular injection, was given once or twice 56 days apart.

The treatment was: some 20 received Ad26.COV2.S at low or high dose, single or two shots; 5 received placebo; per-sample allocation not given. Samples analyzed were those drawn on day 63 after the first vaccine or placebo injection. Some clones are missing from TCRdb's copy, which holds only in-frame ones; the method was immunoSEQ multiplex PCR. The repertoire holds about 400,000 clones, with approximately 89% as singletons. The CDR3 runs to 14 residues. V was pared by 2 bases and J by 3 bases, with 11 bases between. CDR1 and CDR2 (germline): MGHDK, SYGVNS. The V call is TRBV25-1, the J call TRBJ2-7; D uncertain. This clonotype was sampled from a person between 18 and 65 years old who received the Ad26.COV2.S COVID-19 vaccine or a placebo. The sequences come from peripheral blood, collected in a trial of Ad26.COV2.S vaccine versus placebo. The CDR3 DNA reads as TGTGCCAGCAGTGAAGAATCAGCGCGCTACGAGCAGTACTTC. As protein: CASSEESARYEQYF.